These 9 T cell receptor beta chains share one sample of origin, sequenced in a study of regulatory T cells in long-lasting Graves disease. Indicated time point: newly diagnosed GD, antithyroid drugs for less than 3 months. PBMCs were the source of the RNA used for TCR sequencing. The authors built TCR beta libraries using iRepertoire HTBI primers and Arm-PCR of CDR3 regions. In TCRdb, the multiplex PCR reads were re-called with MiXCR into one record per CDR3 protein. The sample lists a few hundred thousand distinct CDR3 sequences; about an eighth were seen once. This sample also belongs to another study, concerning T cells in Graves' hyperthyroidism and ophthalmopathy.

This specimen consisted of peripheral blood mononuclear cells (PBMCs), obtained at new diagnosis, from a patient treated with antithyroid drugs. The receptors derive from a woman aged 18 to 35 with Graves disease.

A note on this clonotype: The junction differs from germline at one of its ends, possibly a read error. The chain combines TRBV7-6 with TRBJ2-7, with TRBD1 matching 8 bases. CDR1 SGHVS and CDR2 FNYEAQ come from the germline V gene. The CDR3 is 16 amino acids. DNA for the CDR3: TGTACCAGCAGCTTAGGCACTACAGGGGGCTCCTACGAGCAGTACTTC. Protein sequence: CTSSLGTTGGSYEQYF.

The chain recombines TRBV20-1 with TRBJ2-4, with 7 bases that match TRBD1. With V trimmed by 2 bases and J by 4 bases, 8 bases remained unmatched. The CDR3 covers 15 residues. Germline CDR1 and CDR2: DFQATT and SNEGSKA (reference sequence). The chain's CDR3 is CSARQFGTEKNIQYF. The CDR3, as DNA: TGCAGTGCTAGACAATTCGGGACAGAGAAAAACATTCAGTACTTC.

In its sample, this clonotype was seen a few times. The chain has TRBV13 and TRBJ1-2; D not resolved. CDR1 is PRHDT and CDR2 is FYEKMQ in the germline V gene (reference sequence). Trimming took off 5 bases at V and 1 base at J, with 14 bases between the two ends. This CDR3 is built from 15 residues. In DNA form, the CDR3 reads TGTGCCAGCAGCAAACTGAGGACTAATAACTATGGCTACACCTTC. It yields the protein CASSKLRTNNYGYTF. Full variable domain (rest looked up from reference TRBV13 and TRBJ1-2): AAGVIQSPRHLIKEKRETATLKCYPIPRHDTVYWYQQGPGQDPQFLISFYEKMQSDKGSIPDRFSAQQFSDYHSELNMSSLELGDSALYFCASSKLRTNNYGYTFGSGTRLTVV.

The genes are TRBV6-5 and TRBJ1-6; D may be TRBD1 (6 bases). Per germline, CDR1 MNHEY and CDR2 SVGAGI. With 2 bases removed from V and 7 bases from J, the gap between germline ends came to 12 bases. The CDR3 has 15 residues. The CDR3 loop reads CASSYMGAQNSPLHF. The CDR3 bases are TGTGCCAGCAGTTACATGGGGGCTCAGAATTCACCCCTCCACTTT.

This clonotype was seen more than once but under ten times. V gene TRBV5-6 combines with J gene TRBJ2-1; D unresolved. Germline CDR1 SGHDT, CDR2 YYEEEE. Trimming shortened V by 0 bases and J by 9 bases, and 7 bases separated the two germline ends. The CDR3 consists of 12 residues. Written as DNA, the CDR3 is TGTGCCAGCAGCTTGGGACTGATTGAGCAGTTCTTC. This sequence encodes CASSLGLIEQFF.

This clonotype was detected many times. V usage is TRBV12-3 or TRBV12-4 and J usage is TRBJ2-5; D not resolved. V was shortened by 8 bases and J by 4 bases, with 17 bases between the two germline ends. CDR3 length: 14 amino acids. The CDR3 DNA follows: TGTGCCAGCCATGGGTGGGGATCGGGAGAGACCCAGTACTTC. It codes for CASHGWGSGETQYF.

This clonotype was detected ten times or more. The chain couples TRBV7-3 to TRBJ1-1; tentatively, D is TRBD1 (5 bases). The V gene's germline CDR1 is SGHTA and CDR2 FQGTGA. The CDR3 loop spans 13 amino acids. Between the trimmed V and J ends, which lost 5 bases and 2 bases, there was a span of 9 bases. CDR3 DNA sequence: TGTGCCAGCAGCAGACAGAAAAACACTGAAGCTTTCTTT. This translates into CASSRQKNTEAFF.

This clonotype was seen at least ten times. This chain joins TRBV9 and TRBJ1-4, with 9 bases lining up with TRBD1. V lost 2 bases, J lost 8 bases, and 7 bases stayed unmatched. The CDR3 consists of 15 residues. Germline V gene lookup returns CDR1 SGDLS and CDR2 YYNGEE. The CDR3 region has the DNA TGTGCCAGCAGCGTCTATGGACAGGGGCGGGAAAAACTGTTTTTT. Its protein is CASSVYGQGREKLFF.

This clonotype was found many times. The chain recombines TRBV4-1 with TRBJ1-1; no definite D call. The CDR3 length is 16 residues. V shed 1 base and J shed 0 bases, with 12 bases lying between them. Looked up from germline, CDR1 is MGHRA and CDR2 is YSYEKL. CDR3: CASSQGSVPMNTEAFF. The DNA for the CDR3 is TGCGCCAGCAGCCAAGGTTCTGTACCCATGAACACTGAAGCTTTCTTT.